One T cell receptor beta chain is described in this entry. This clone has just a few counts. Its specific antigen is unknown. There are no base qualities to consult, and no much larger clone falls within one base. During the collection period, no immune events, such as infections, were documented for the healthy donors. To calibrate time-dependent variance in a beta-binomial model of T-cell clone differential abundance, blood repertoires from healthy donors were used as a training cohort. There were around 10 healthy donors in the training cohort, of whom 3 were female and 7 were male. On average the donors were approximately 42 years old, and their ages spanned about 29 to 65 years. Whole blood was collected from each healthy donor at three time points spaced 2 to 3 weeks apart and obtained from a commercial supplier. For immunosequencing, genomic DNA was extracted from unsorted whole blood. The entry originates in a study of identifying expanded T cells in peripheral blood (dated by TCRdb to the late 2010s). With regard to the full study: Separate aliquots of the same genomic DNA pool were sequenced to produce technical replicates, and four replicates were compared in pairs. Broad study findings and their caveats: Across all healthy-donor time intervals, the beta-binomial model significantly lowered both the number of clones called differentially abundant and the false-positive rate. Approximately 1.2 differentially abundant clones were flagged by the binomial model between technical replicates, whereas about 15 and 18 were flagged over roughly two weeks and four weeks, respectively. The authors expected that over much longer intervals, such as months to years, biological variance in healthy repertoires might increase even further. Across all healthy donors, variance in clone template counts between approximately two-week samples was found to increase significantly with total template count.

The immunoSEQ Assay, which relies on bias-controlled multiplex PCR amplification of genomic DNA, was used to profile TCRbeta CDR3 regions. The authors' pipeline ran thus. The absolute abundance of each unique TCRbeta CDR3 region was quantified after sequences were collapsed and filtered. Differential abundance was assessed using a binomial (Fisher-equivalent) model and a beta-binomial model in which time-dependent variance fitted from healthy donors was added. Any clone with fewer than 5 combined templates was excluded, and a clone was called differentially abundant if its Benjamini-Hochberg FDR was below 0.01. The form v = (b*log(k)+a)^2 was used to model beta-binomial variance as a function of total template count across the two samples. This is the immuneACCESS table as TCRdb keeps it, with only in-frame sequences that have V and J called. A part of the clones is gone; compared with another copy, unresolved V genes explain less than half, and the rest is unexplained. That table gives V, J and clone size, and the DNA gave D and trimming. The sample records 75,000 to 95,000 clones, around 83% of which are singletons. 4% to 5.5% of the sample is taken by the ten largest.

The CDR3 runs 16 amino acids, cysteine and phenylalanine included. Only the CDR3 portion is preserved as DNA: 48 bases, with reading frame beginning at the first base. The germline V gene provides CDR1 SNHLY and CDR2 FYNNEI. V is cut by 7 bases and J by 3 bases, and the space between the germline ends is 21 bases. The sequencing sample was made of blood. The sequence was obtained from a person aged 18 to 69 in good health. The rearranged chain carries TRBV2 and TRBJ1-2, with no reliable assignment of the D segment. For the CDR3, the sequence is CASTGPGDSLYYGYTF. The nucleotides read TGTGCCAGCACAGGTCCTGGAGATAGTCTTTACTATGGCTACACCTTC.